This entry lists 30 T cell receptor beta chains sequenced from one sample in a study of molecular identifiers for immune sequencing clone quantification (dated by TCRdb to the late 2010s). Receptor amplification or capture employed PCR. This sample was sequenced with an Illumina HiSeq 4000. TCRdb trimmed public reads at Q25 via fastp, called clones via MiXCR and kept in-frame beta chains. Identical CDR3 proteins give one entry, which carries the most common genes and DNA. For this sample the table gives some 650,000 distinct CDR3 sequences, of which just under 20% were detected only once. The top ten clonotypes cover around 0.86% of the sample. Sequencing was performed on naive CD8+ T cells from blood, with Jurkat cell RNA spiked in. What this sample's cell subset or site label stands for: FACS-sorted CD8+CD4-CCR7+CD45RA+ naive T cells. Source of these receptors: a human donor in good health. Some libraries in this study had Jurkat cell RNA spiked in.

J is TRBJ2-1 and V is TRBV3-1; 13 bases are shared with TRBD2. V lost 5 bases, J lost 10 bases, and 14 bases stayed unmatched. Germline CDR1 is LGHDT and CDR2 is YNNKEL (reference sequence). This CDR3 contains 17 residues. CDR3 sequence reads: CASSTNEGLAGAEEQFF. CDR3 nucleotide sequence: TGTGCCAGCAGCACTAACGAAGGACTAGCGGGAGCTGAAGAGCAGTTCTTC.

This clonotype has just a few counts. This chain links TRBV20-1 with TRBJ2-7; 7 bases match TRBD2. The CDR3 has 14 residues. CDR1 and CDR2 (germline): DFQATT, SNEGSKA (reference sequence). The trim removed 6 bases at V and 4 bases at J, leaving 12 bases unmatched. DNA of the CDR3: TGCAGTGCGGGGGAGGGAGGCCTTAGTTACGAGCAGTACTTC. It encodes CSAGEGGLSYEQYF.

This clonotype was found many times. Here the CDR3 reads CASSQRQVPDEQYF. In DNA, the CDR3 is TGTGCCAGCAGCCAAAGACAGGTCCCAGACGAGCAGTACTTC. V and J are TRBV14 and TRBJ2-7, with D possibly TRBD1 on 6 matching bases. Trimming pared 2 bases from V and 5 bases from J, leaving 13 bases between. This CDR3 comprises 14 residues. CDR1 is SGHDN, CDR2 FVKESK, per germline.

This clonotype was seen repeatedly, ten times or more. V gene TRBV3-1 combines with J gene TRBJ2-3; 7 bases map to TRBD2. Germline V gene lookup returns CDR1 LGHDT and CDR2 YNNKEL (reference sequence). The CDR3 runs to 14 residues. The junction had 5 bases not matched to a gene; V was cut back by 4 bases and J by 4 bases. The CDR3 sequence is CASSRASGADTQYF. CDR3 DNA sequence: TGTGCCAGCAGCCGGGCTAGCGGAGCAGATACGCAGTATTTT.

V gene TRBV7-9 combines with J gene TRBJ2-1; 7 bases fit TRBD1. Germline assignment: CDR1 SEHNR and CDR2 FQNEAQ (reference sequence). With 4 bases clipped from V and 10 bases from J, the junction kept 16 bases outside the gene matches. The CDR3 length is 16 residues. The CDR3 region is CASSSSNSDRVEEQFF. Written as DNA, the CDR3 is TGTGCCAGCAGCTCATCTAATTCAGACAGGGTCGAAGAGCAGTTCTTC.

This clonotype was found a few times. This may come from a read error, since a much larger clone is one base off. The CDR3 does not end in the conserved phenylalanine or tryptophan, so this is likely a read error. The chain joins TRBV4-3 to TRBJ2-7, with D possibly being TRBD2 (6 bases). The length of the CDR3 is 16 residues. V lost 3 bases, J lost 0 bases, and 15 bases lay in between. Germline assignment: CDR1 LGHNA and CDR2 YSLEER. Written as DNA, the CDR3 is TGCGCCAGCAGCCAGGGCCCGGCGGGGAGCTCCTACGAGCAGTACTCC. Protein product: CASSQGPAGSSYEQYS.

Turning to this clonotype: A much larger clone sits a single nucleotide away, making a read error possible. This chain links TRBV20-1 with TRBJ2-4; D unresolved. Trimming took off 3 bases at V and 6 bases at J, with 12 bases between the two ends. Germline assignment: CDR1 DFQATT and CDR2 SNEGSKA (reference sequence). The CDR3 has 13 amino acids. The CDR3 nucleotides read TGCAGTGCTAGGGCTCCACTCGGAAACATTCAGTACTTC. This translates into CSARAPLGNIQYF.

The sample holds a few counts of this clonotype. This chain joins TRBV19 and TRBJ1-5; 11 bases match TRBD1. The germline CDR1 and CDR2 sequences are LNHDA and SQIVND (reference sequence). The CDR3 spans 16 residues. Trimming removed 4 bases from V and 6 bases from J; junction bases left unmatched: 8. CDR3 sequence (DNA): TGTGCCAGTAGTAATAACCGGACAGGGGGCACTCAGCCCCAGCATTTT. Translation: CASSNNRTGGTQPQHF. Complete variable domain (other parts from reference TRBV19 and TRBJ1-5): DGGITQSPKYLFRKEGQNVTLSCEQNLNHDAMYWYRQDPGQGLRLIYYSQIVNDFQKGDIAEGYSVSREKKESFPLTVTSAQKNPTAFYLCASSNNRTGGTQPQHFGDGTRLSIL.

Ten or more counts support this clonotype. The chain recombines TRBV6-5 with TRBJ2-7, with 8 nucleotides matching TRBD2. V lost 2 bases, J lost 2 bases, and 11 bases stayed unmatched. Germline CDR1 MNHEY, CDR2 SVGAGI. This CDR3 region has 17 residues. CDR3 amino acids: CASSYQLAALQPYEQYF. CDR3 nucleotide sequence: TGTGCCAGCAGTTACCAACTAGCGGCACTGCAACCCTACGAGCAGTACTTC.

This clonotype was recorded many times. DNA of the CDR3: TGTGCCAGCAGCCATGCGGGCCCCCCTTACGAGCAGTACTTC. Its translation is CASSHAGPPYEQYF. The chain combines TRBV3-1 with TRBJ2-7; TRBD2 is a possible D gene (5 bases). This CDR3 region has 14 residues. The germline V gene has CDR1 LGHDT and CDR2 YNNKEL (reference sequence). Trimming cost V 3 bases and J 4 bases, with 13 bases left between them.

CDR3 in amino acids: CASSVEGARGTEGYTF. As DNA, the CDR3 is TGTGCCAGCAGCGTGGAGGGGGCCAGGGGTACTGAAGGCTACACCTTC. The chain combines TRBV5-3 with TRBJ1-2; 7 bases agree with TRBD1. TRBV5-3 carries the ORF label, with uncertain function. CDR3 length: 16 residues. J gave up 8 bases and V 8 bases, and 21 bases lay outside the gene matches.

The V and J genes are TRBV6-4 and TRBJ1-1, with D uncertain. CDR1 is MRHNA and CDR2 is SNTAGT in the germline V gene. V was shortened by 6 bases and J by 4 bases, with 12 bases between the two germline ends. The CDR3 extends over 13 amino acids. The CDR3 loop reads CASSHSWGTEAFF. CDR3 DNA sequence: TGTGCCAGCAGCCATAGTTGGGGCACTGAAGCTTTCTTT.

The chain couples TRBV19 to TRBJ2-1; TRBD1 might be the D (6 bases). Germline values: CDR1 LNHDA, CDR2 SQIVND (reference sequence). V was clipped by 3 bases and J by 8 bases, with 11 bases between them. This CDR3 has 13 amino acids. The CDR3 spells CASSIARGYEQFF. In nucleotides, the CDR3 is TGTGCCAGTAGTATTGCCAGGGGCTATGAGCAGTTCTTC.

As concerns this clonotype: This may come from a read error, since a much larger clone is one base off. The J gene is TRBJ2-3, the V gene TRBV28, with a weak D call TRBD2 (6 bases). Trimming removed 3 bases at V and 0 bases at J, with 13 bases between. Per the germline V gene, CDR1 is MDHEN and CDR2 is SYDVKM. The CDR3 runs 16 residues. This chain's CDR3 is CASSLGLATSTDTQYF. The CDR3 coding sequence is TGTGCCAGCAGTTTGGGACTGGCGACTAGCACAGATACGCAGTATTTT.

This clonotype was observed many times. J is TRBJ2-1 and V is TRBV7-2; 9 bases align to TRBD2. The V gene end was trimmed by 4 bases and the J gene end by 10 bases; junction bases not matched to a gene: 11. The length of the CDR3 is 15 residues. Germline lookup yields CDR1 SGHTA and CDR2 FQGNSA. The CDR3 region has the DNA TGTGCCAGCAGCTACGGGTTAGCGGGAGTAGGGGAGCAGTTCTTC. Its protein product is CASSYGLAGVGEQFF.

In this sample, this clonotype turned up many times. V gene TRBV2 combines with J gene TRBJ1-1; 7 positions match TRBD1. CDR1 and CDR2 from the germline V gene are SNHLY and FYNNEI. The CDR3 covers 14 residues. The ends lost 3 bases at V and 6 bases at J; junction bases unmatched: 7. This chain's CDR3 is CASSDRDSVAEAFF. CDR3 sequence (DNA): TGTGCCAGCAGTGACAGGGACAGTGTCGCTGAAGCTTTCTTT.

The sample holds many counts of this clonotype. CDR3 amino acids: CASTRGGFQPQHF. The CDR3 DNA is TGTGCCAGCACCCGAGGGGGGTTTCAGCCCCAGCATTTT. The chain is built from TRBV27 and TRBJ1-5, with D tentatively TRBD1 (6 bases). The CDR3 contains 13 residues. The V end was cut by 7 bases, the J end by 6 bases, with 13 bases between. Germline V gene lookup returns CDR1 MNHEY and CDR2 SMNVEV (reference sequence).

This clonotype occurred many times. The V and J genes are TRBV4-1 and TRBJ1-5, with D unresolved. Trimming shortened V by 4 bases and J by 1 base, and 11 bases separated the two germline ends. The CDR3 consists of 15 residues. Germline CDR1 reads MGHRA; CDR2 reads YSYEKL. CDR3 protein: CASSPAFTSNQPQHF. The CDR3 DNA is TGCGCCAGCAGCCCAGCGTTCACAAGCAATCAGCCCCAGCATTTT.

In this sample, this clonotype turned up many times. The chain is built from TRBV4-1 and TRBJ1-2; 9 bases align to TRBD1. The germline CDR1 and CDR2 sequences are MGHRA and YSYEKL. V dropped 3 bases and J dropped 4; count of bases not matched to a gene: 9. The CDR3 runs to 16 residues. The CDR3 bases are TGCGCCAGCAGCCAGCCACCGGGACAGGGACTCTATGGCTACACCTTC. It codes for CASSQPPGQGLYGYTF.

This clonotype showed up just a few times. The chain combines TRBV12-3 or TRBV12-4 with TRBJ1-6; unclear D gene. V gave up 6 bases and J gave up 7 bases, with 7 bases separating them. The CDR3 loop spans 12 amino acids. The CDR3 DNA reads TGTGCCAGCAGGATGGGAAATTCACCCCTCCACTTT. This codes for CASRMGNSPLHF.

The sample holds many counts of this clonotype. V is TRBV6-6 and J is TRBJ2-3; 10 nucleotides agree with TRBD1. The CDR3 spans 16 residues. Germline loops: CDR1 MNHNY, CDR2 SVGAGI (reference sequence). The V and J ends lost 2 bases and 3 bases, in that order; junction bases with no gene match: 5. In DNA, the CDR3 is TGTGCCAGCAGTTACGCCCCGGGACAGGGGACAGATACGCAGTATTTT. Residues: CASSYAPGQGTDTQYF.

This clonotype was seen a handful of times. The germline gene is not matched at one end of the junction; a read error may be the cause. V and J are TRBV7-9 and TRBJ2-7, with 10 positions matching TRBD2. CDR1 and CDR2 from the germline V gene are SEHNR and FQNEAQ (reference sequence). CDR3 size: 14 residues. The CDR3: CTSSPPTSGSMQYF. CDR3 nucleotides: TGTACCAGCAGCCCCCCGACTAGCGGGTCAATGCAGTACTTC.

There are many counts of this clonotype. V and J are TRBV11-2 and TRBJ2-3; tentatively, D is TRBD1 (5 bases). The CDR3 length is 15 residues. Per germline, CDR1 SGHAT and CDR2 FQNNGV. Trimming took 4 bases from V and 1 from J, leaving 12 bases between them. CDR3 sequence reads: CASSSYWGRTDTQYF. CDR3 bases: TGTGCCAGCAGCTCCTATTGGGGCCGCACAGATACGCAGTATTTT.

As regards this clonotype: With a much larger clone just one base away, this may be a read error. Since no conserved phenylalanine or tryptophan closes the CDR3, a read error is the likely cause. The chain uses TRBV30 and TRBJ2-2; D remains unclear. The CDR3 runs 11 residues. Trimming removed 2 bases at V and 8 bases at J, with 6 bases between. From germline, CDR1 is GTSNPN and CDR2 SVGIG (reference sequence). Written as DNA, the CDR3 is TGTGCCTGGAGTAAAGTAGGGGAGCTGTTTCTT. Protein: CAWSKVGELFL.

This clonotype was observed at least ten times. The rearrangement joins TRBV19 to TRBJ1-1; D not resolved. V was trimmed by 3 bases and J by 0 bases, leaving 17 bases between them. CDR1 and CDR2 (germline): LNHDA, SQIVND (reference sequence). CDR3 size: 17 residues. CDR3 bases: TGTGCCAGTAGTATTCACCACGACCAGAAAATGAACACTGAAGCTTTCTTT. Amino acid sequence: CASSIHHDQKMNTEAFF. The variable domain in full, completed from reference TRBV19 and TRBJ1-1, reads DGGITQSPKYLFRKEGQNVTLSCEQNLNHDAMYWYRQDPGQGLRLIYYSQIVNDFQKGDIAEGYSVSREKKESFPLTVTSAQKNPTAFYLCASSIHHDQKMNTEAFFGQGTRLTVV.

This sequence joins TRBV27 and TRBJ2-1, with a possible D match to TRBD2 (6 bases). The CDR3 spans 17 residues. CDR1 MNHEY and CDR2 SMNVEV come from the germline V gene (reference sequence). Trimming removed 1 base from V and 0 bases from J, with 13 bases in between. Written as DNA, the CDR3 is TGTGCCAGCAGTTTATTGGGGGTTAGCGGCTCCTACAATGAGCAGTTCTTC. Encoded protein: CASSLLGVSGSYNEQFF.

At least ten counts were recorded for this clonotype. V is TRBV7-8 and J is TRBJ2-3; 7 bases are shared with TRBD1. Germline V gives CDR1 SGHVS, CDR2 FQNEAQ. After removal of 5 bases from V and 5 bases from J, the junction contained 16 bases not matched to a gene. The CDR3 extends over 17 amino acids. The CDR3 sequence is CASSPWLSGQGVDTQYF. The CDR3 nucleotides read TGTGCCAGCAGCCCATGGCTTTCGGGGCAGGGGGTAGATACGCAGTATTTT. Complete variable domain (other parts from reference TRBV7-8 and TRBJ2-3): GAGVSQSPRYKVAKRGQDVALRCDPISGHVSLFWYQQALGQGPEFLTYFQNEAQLDKSGLPSDRFFAERPEGSVSTLKIQRTQQEDSAVYLCASSPWLSGQGVDTQYFGPGTRLTVL.

This clonotype was observed at least ten times. The rearrangement joins TRBV4-1 to TRBJ2-7; 9 bases align to TRBD1. The CDR3 has 16 residues. Germline-derived CDR1 and CDR2 are MGHRA and YSYEKL. Losses at the gene ends were 0 bases for V and 6 bases for J; bases not matched to a gene: 9. The CDR3 DNA is TGCGCCAGCAGCCAAGATCGGGGACAGGGATTGTCCGAGCAGTACTTC. Its protein product is CASSQDRGQGLSEQYF.

This clonotype was seen more than once but under ten times. The chain links TRBV7-9 to TRBJ1-6; D is unresolved. Germline assignment: CDR1 SEHNR and CDR2 FQNEAQ (reference sequence). The V end was cut by 0 bases, the J end by 6 bases, with 9 bases between. The CDR3 contains 15 residues. The CDR3 protein is CASSLAGGVNSPLHF. CDR3 in DNA: TGTGCCAGCAGCTTAGCGGGCGGGGTTAATTCACCCCTCCACTTT.

This clonotype was found many times. The rearrangement uses TRBV7-9 and TRBJ2-7, with D perhaps matching TRBD1 (6 bases). Trimming took 5 bases from V and 3 from J, leaving 17 bases between them. In germline, CDR1 is SEHNR, CDR2 FQNEAQ (reference sequence). The CDR3 has 15 residues. CDR3 loop: CASSARTDPLYEQYF. CDR3 sequence (DNA): TGTGCCAGCAGCGCCCGGACAGACCCACTCTACGAGCAGTACTTC.